Described below is a single T cell receptor beta chain sequence and its context. Antigen unknown. These data come from a study of identical twins. After removal of 6 bases from V and 2 bases from J, the junction contained 6 bases not matched to a gene. This CDR3 has 15 amino acids. CDR1 and CDR2 from the germline V gene are SNHLY and FYNNEI. Template switching added a universal primer binding site, and final cDNA carried unique molecular identifiers. Via MiXCR, TCRdb re-called the 5' RACE reads, giving one row per CDR3 protein. The sample shows fewer than 250,000 distinct CDR3 sequences, about 7.5% of them seen only once. Overall study results and limits: Where out-of-frame alpha sequences were twin-shared, they showed excess low generation probability.

The data were also submitted as part of a second study, on yellow fever vaccine responses in identical twins.

This chain joins TRBV2 and TRBJ2-1; 8 positions match TRBD1. Source material: CD8+ T cells sorted from blood. The origin of this receptor is a woman younger than 30 in good health. CDR3 sequence (DNA): TGTGCCAGCAGGCACGGGACAGGTCCCTACAATGAGCAGTTCTTC. It translates to CASRHGTGPYNEQFF.